Below are 24 T cell receptor beta chains sequenced from a single sample in a study of regulatory T cells in long-lasting Graves disease. Building of the TCR beta libraries involved iRepertoire HTBI primers and Arm-PCR of CDR3 regions. TCRdb reprocessed the multiplex PCR reads with MiXCR, giving one entry per CDR3 protein. This table holds some 500,000 distinct CDR3 sequences, roughly 13% found once. Time point reported: newly diagnosed GD, antithyroid drugs for less than 3 months. Generation of the TCR library employed RNA extracted from PBMCs. Separately, the same data were catalogued under a study of T cells in Graves' hyperthyroidism and ophthalmopathy.

The material sequenced was peripheral blood mononuclear cells (PBMCs), taken at new diagnosis, from a patient treated with antithyroid drugs. The receptor source for this set is a man aged 25-45 years with Graves disease.

This clonotype has just one count. The junction shows a germline mismatch at one end, possibly a read error. The chain uses TRBV12-3 or TRBV12-4 and TRBJ2-7; the match to TRBD1 covers 7 bases. The CDR3 contains 13 residues. CDR3 loop: CAGRRTGLYEQYF. CDR3 nucleotides: TGTGCCGGCAGACGGACAGGCCTTTACGAGCAGTACTTC.

This clonotype occurred a few times. The rearrangement uses TRBV13 and TRBJ1-4; no clear D gene. The CDR3 runs to 16 residues. Germline CDR1 and CDR2: PRHDT and FYEKMQ (reference sequence). Deletions cut 5 bases from V and 4 bases from J, with 17 bases between. CDR3 bases: TGTGCCAGCAGCGAAACTCACGGAGGTTATAATGAAAAACTGTTTTTT. It encodes CASSETHGGYNEKLFF.

The chain employs TRBV6-1 and TRBJ1-1; 9 positions agree with TRBD1. This CDR3 has 17 amino acids. Per the germline V gene, CDR1 is MNHNS and CDR2 is SASEGT. J gave up 1 base and V 8 bases, and 14 bases lay outside the gene matches. The CDR3 DNA sequence: TGTGCCAGCTCACCACCCTACTTGGGACAGGGGAACACTGAAGCTTTCTTT. It codes for CASSPPYLGQGNTEAFF.

This clonotype occurred many times. J is TRBJ2-2 and V is TRBV29-1, with D perhaps matching TRBD1 (5 bases). Germline V gene lookup returns CDR1 SQVTM and CDR2 ANQGSEA. V shed 7 bases and J shed 3 bases, with 12 bases lying between them. The CDR3 runs to 13 residues. CDR3 DNA: TGCAGCGCACGCAGGGCCGACACCGGGGAGCTGTTTTTT. It translates to CSARRADTGELFF.

The chain employs TRBV30 and TRBJ2-2; D remains ambiguous. In germline, CDR1 is GTSNPN, CDR2 SVGIG (reference sequence). Deletions cut 3 bases from V and 10 bases from J, with 21 bases between. CDR3 size: 15 residues. Written as DNA, the CDR3 is TGTGCCTGGAGATTCAAAGGACCCATAAGCGCGGAGCTGTTTTTT. Its protein product is CAWRFKGPISAELFF.

This clonotype was counted many times. J is TRBJ1-1 and V is TRBV12-3 or TRBV12-4; 8 bases agree with TRBD1. The CDR3 is made up of 15 amino acids. V lost 4 bases, J lost 6 bases, and 10 bases stayed unmatched. DNA of the CDR3: TGTGCCAGCAGTTCAGGGGGCGGCTTAACCGCTGAAGCTTTCTTT. Translating gives CASSSGGGLTAEAFF.

At least ten counts were recorded for this clonotype. The chain employs TRBV27 and TRBJ1-4; D not resolved. The V gene lost 1 base and the J gene lost 8 bases, with 14 bases spanning the gap. This CDR3 is built from 15 residues. Germline values: CDR1 MNHEY, CDR2 SMNVEV (reference sequence). CDR3 amino acids: CASSLFARGGEKLFF. The CDR3 DNA follows: TGTGCCAGCAGTTTATTTGCCCGCGGAGGGGAAAAACTGTTTTTT.

This clonotype was seen ten or more times. The V gene is TRBV28, the J gene TRBJ2-2, with D possibly being TRBD2 (5 bases). Trimming shortened V by 6 bases and J by 4 bases, and 15 bases separated the two germline ends. The CDR3 consists of 15 residues. Per germline, CDR1 MDHEN and CDR2 SYDVKM. CDR3 coding DNA: TGTGCCAGCAGCAAAGGGTTGGGGAGCACCGGGGAGCTGTTTTTT. This gives the protein CASSKGLGSTGELFF.

The rearrangement uses TRBV28 and TRBJ2-1; TRBD2 matches at 14 bases. Germline V gene sequence: CDR1 MDHEN, CDR2 SYDVKM. Trimming took 3 bases from V and 5 from J; bases not matched to a gene: 12. The CDR3 consists of 19 residues. The DNA of the CDR3 is TGTGCCAGCAGTTTTCCTTTCCTCGGACTAGCGGGAGGAGACAATGAGCAGTTCTTC. Translated, it gives CASSFPFLGLAGGDNEQFF.

This clonotype was seen ten or more times. The chain employs TRBV7-9 and TRBJ2-3, with a possible D match to TRBD2 (6 bases). Germline-derived CDR1 and CDR2 are SEHNR and FQNEAQ (reference sequence). CDR3 length equals 16 residues. The germline V and J ends were trimmed by 6 bases and 0 bases, with 16 bases remaining between them. The CDR3 DNA sequence: TGTGCCAGCAGTTCCCCTCCCGCGGGGAGCACAGATACGCAGTATTTT. It yields the protein CASSSPPAGSTDTQYF.

In this sample, this clonotype turned up a few times. This chain links TRBV7-9 with TRBJ2-7; D is perhaps TRBD1 or TRBD2 (5 bases each). V shed 1 base and J shed 7 bases, with 11 bases lying between them. Looked up from germline, CDR1 is SEHNR and CDR2 is FQNEAQ (reference sequence). This CDR3 is built from 13 residues. In DNA, the CDR3 is TGTGCCAGCAGCTTAGACCGAGAGGGGGAGCAGTACTTC. It specifies CASSLDREGEQYF.

The chain carries TRBV27 and TRBJ2-2; 10 nucleotides line up with TRBD2. J was trimmed by 6 bases and V by 6 bases; bases with no gene match: 7. Germline V gives CDR1 MNHEY, CDR2 SMNVEV (reference sequence). The length of the CDR3 is 15 residues. CDR3: CASRSGTSVAGELFF. In nucleotides, the CDR3 is TGTGCCAGCAGATCCGGGACTAGCGTCGCCGGGGAGCTGTTTTTT.

This clonotype was seen at least ten times. The V call is TRBV5-1, the J call TRBJ2-7, with TRBD1 matching 8 bases. The CDR3 contains 15 residues. Germline V gene data show CDR1 as SGHRS and CDR2 as YFSETQ. The junction had 11 bases not matched to a gene; V was cut back by 4 bases and J by 5 bases. CDR3 protein: CASSGQGQVEDEQYF. The DNA of the CDR3 is TGCGCCAGCAGCGGACAGGGACAGGTTGAAGACGAGCAGTACTTC.

This clonotype was observed at least ten times. CDR3 sequence (DNA): TGTGCCAGCAGCCAGGATCAGGGGCATCCGGCGAATGAGCAGTTCTTC. Translating it yields CASSQDQGHPANEQFF. The chain employs TRBV3-1 and TRBJ2-1; possibly TRBD1 for D (6 bases). The CDR3 loop spans 16 amino acids. The V end lost 3 bases, the J end lost 7 bases, and 19 bases lay between the germline ends. Germline assignment: CDR1 LGHDT and CDR2 YNNKEL (reference sequence).

The chain is built from TRBV6-6 and TRBJ1-6; D is undetermined. The germline gives CDR1 MNHNY, CDR2 SVGAGI (reference sequence). The CDR3 covers 15 residues. Deletions cut 0 bases from V and 6 bases from J, with 9 bases between. The CDR3 DNA follows: TGTGCCAGCAGTTACTCCGGGGAGAGTAATTCACCCCTCCACTTT. This codes for CASSYSGESNSPLHF.

At least ten counts were recorded for this clonotype. The chain has TRBV27 and TRBJ2-7, with TRBD1 matching over 7 bases. From germline, CDR1 is MNHEY and CDR2 SMNVEV (reference sequence). V trimming: 5 bases; J trimming: 4 bases; junction bases outside the gene matches: 5. The CDR3 has 13 amino acids. In nucleotides, the CDR3 is TGTGCCAGCAGTCCTTACAGGGGTTACGAGCAGTACTTC. Its translation is CASSPYRGYEQYF.

This clonotype was seen more than once but under ten times. The gene calls are TRBV30 and TRBJ2-2; the match to TRBD1 covers 9 bases. V shed 8 bases and J 6 bases; nucleotides not matched to a gene: 13. This CDR3 spans 15 amino acids. In germline, CDR1 is GTSNPN, CDR2 SVGIG (reference sequence). The CDR3 loop reads CAGPRGQGKAGELFF. The CDR3 region has the DNA TGTGCCGGCCCCCGGGGACAGGGAAAGGCCGGGGAGCTGTTTTTT.

This clonotype was detected many times. The genes are TRBV14 and TRBJ2-7; 8 bases are a match to TRBD1. The germline V gene encodes CDR1 SGHDN and CDR2 FVKESK. The trim removed 4 bases at V and 4 bases at J, leaving 6 bases unmatched. The CDR3 contains 14 residues. The CDR3 protein is CASSPGTGQYEQYF. CDR3 DNA: TGTGCCAGCAGCCCCGGGACAGGCCAATACGAGCAGTACTTC.

This clonotype was seen at least ten times. The chain is built from TRBV7-9 and TRBJ2-5; D perhaps matches TRBD1 (5 bases). V lost 5 bases, J lost 5 bases, and 9 bases lay in between. CDR1 SEHNR and CDR2 FQNEAQ come from the germline V gene (reference sequence). The CDR3 sequence is 12 residues long. CDR3 in DNA: TGTGCCAGCAGCAGGGGTTGGGAGACCCAGTACTTC. Translation: CASSRGWETQYF.

CDR3 in DNA: TGTGCCAGCAGCTTAGCGACGGGGGGAGGGGCGCTGCTTGAAAAACTGTTTTTT. It codes for CASSLATGGGALLEKLFF. The chain carries TRBV7-8 and TRBJ1-4, with a tentative D call TRBD1 (5 bases). The CDR3 covers 18 residues. Trimming left V 0 bases short and J 7 bases short, with 21 bases between. Germline-derived CDR1 and CDR2 are SGHVS and FQNEAQ.

Ten or more counts support this clonotype. This chain joins TRBV27 and TRBJ1-5, with no clear D. This CDR3 spans 12 amino acids. Trimming shortened V by 6 bases and J by 5 bases, and 8 bases separated the two germline ends. The germline V gene encodes CDR1 MNHEY and CDR2 SMNVEV (reference sequence). For the CDR3, the DNA is TGTGCCAGCAGACGCGGAGATCAGCCCCAGCATTTT. Translating it yields CASRRGDQPQHF.

This clonotype appeared many times. V is TRBV19 and J is TRBJ1-1; TRBD1 matches 8 bases. This CDR3 region has 13 residues. The germline V gene has CDR1 LNHDA and CDR2 SQIVND (reference sequence). After removal of 6 bases from V and 4 bases from J, the junction contained 4 bases not matched to a gene. The DNA for the CDR3 is TGTGCCAGTAGCATCGACAGGGGCACTGAAGCTTTCTTT. Translating it yields CASSIDRGTEAFF.

The rearrangement links TRBV3-1 to TRBJ2-7; 9 bases are shared with TRBD2. The CDR3 loop spans 16 amino acids. Germline CDR1 reads LGHDT; CDR2 reads YNNKEL (reference sequence). The V gene end was trimmed by 1 base and the J gene end by 2 bases; junction bases not matched to a gene: 6. CDR3 bases: TGTGCCAGCAGCCAAGGGGGCCGGACTAGCGCCTACGAGCAGTACTTC. This encodes CASSQGGRTSAYEQYF.

The genes are TRBV4-1 and TRBJ1-2, with D unresolved. Germline-derived CDR1 and CDR2 are MGHRA and YSYEKL. V dropped 2 bases and J dropped 6 bases, with 13 bases sitting between them. The CDR3 sequence is 14 residues long. CDR3 sequence reads: CASSQWAVGDGYTF. Written as DNA, the CDR3 is TGCGCCAGCAGCCAATGGGCCGTCGGGGATGGCTACACCTTC.